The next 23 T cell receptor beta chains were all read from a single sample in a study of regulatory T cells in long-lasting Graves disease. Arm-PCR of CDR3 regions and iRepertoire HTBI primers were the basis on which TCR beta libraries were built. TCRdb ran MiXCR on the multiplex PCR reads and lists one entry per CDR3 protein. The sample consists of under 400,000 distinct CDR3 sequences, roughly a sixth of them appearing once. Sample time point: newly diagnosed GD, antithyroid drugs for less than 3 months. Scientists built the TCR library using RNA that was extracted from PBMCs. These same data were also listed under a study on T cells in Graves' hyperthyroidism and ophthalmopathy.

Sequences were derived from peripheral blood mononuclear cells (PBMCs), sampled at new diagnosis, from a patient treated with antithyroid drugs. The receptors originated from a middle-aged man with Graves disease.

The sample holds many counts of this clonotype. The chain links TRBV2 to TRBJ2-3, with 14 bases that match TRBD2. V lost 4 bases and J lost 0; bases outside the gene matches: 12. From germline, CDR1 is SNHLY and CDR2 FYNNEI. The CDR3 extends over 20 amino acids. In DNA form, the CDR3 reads TGTGCCAGCAGTGGGGTCCCGGGACTAGCGGGGGCCTCTAGCACAGATACGCAGTATTTT. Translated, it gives CASSGVPGLAGASSTDTQYF.

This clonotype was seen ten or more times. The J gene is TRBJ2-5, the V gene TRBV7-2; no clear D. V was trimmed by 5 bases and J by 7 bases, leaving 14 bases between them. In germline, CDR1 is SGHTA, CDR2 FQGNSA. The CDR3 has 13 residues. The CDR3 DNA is TGTGCCAGCAGCACCTATCCCCGTGGGACCCAGTACTTC. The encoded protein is CASSTYPRGTQYF.

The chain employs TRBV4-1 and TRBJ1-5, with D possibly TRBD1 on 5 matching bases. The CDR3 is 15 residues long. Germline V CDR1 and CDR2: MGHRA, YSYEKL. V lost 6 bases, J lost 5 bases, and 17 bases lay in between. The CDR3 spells CASSITGAEDQPQHF. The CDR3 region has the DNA TGCGCCAGCAGTATTACTGGGGCGGAGGATCAGCCCCAGCATTTT.

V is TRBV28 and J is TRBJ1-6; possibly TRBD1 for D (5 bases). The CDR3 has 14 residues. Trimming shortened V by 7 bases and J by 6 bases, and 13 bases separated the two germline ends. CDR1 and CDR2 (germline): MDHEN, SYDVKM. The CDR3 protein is CASNPWGLNSPLHF. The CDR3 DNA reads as TGTGCCAGCAACCCGTGGGGCCTTAATTCACCCCTCCACTTT.

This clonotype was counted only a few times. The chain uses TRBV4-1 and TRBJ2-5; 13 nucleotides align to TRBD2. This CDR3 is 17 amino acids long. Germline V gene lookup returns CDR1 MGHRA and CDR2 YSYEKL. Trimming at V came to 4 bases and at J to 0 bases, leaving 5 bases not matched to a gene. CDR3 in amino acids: CASSPRTSGGNQETQYF. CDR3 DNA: TGCGCCAGCAGCCCCCGGACTAGCGGGGGAAACCAAGAGACCCAGTACTTC.

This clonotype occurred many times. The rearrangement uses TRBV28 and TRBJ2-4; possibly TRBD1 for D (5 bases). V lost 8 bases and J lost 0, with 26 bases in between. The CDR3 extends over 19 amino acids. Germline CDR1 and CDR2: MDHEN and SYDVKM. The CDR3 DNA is TGTGCCAGCCGTTATCTACCCTATCGTGGGGCCGTAGCCAAAAACATTCAGTACTTC. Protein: CASRYLPYRGAVAKNIQYF.

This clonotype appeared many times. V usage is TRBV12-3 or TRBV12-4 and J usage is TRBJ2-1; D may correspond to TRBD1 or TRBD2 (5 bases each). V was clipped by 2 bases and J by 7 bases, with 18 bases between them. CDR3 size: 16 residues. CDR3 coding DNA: TGTGCCAGCAGTTTATACATGGGTTCGGGACGTAATGAGCAGTTCTTC. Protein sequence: CASSLYMGSGRNEQFF.

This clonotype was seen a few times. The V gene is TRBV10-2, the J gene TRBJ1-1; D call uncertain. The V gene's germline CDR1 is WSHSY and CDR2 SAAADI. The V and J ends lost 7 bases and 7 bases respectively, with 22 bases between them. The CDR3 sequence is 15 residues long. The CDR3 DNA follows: TGCGCCAGCAAAAGCTTATCTACGTCCCCAGTTGAAGCTTTCTTT. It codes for CASKSLSTSPVEAFF.

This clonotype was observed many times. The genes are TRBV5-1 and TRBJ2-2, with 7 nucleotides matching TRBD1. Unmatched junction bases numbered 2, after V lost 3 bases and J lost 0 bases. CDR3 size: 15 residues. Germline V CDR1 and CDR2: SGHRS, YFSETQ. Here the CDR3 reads CASSWGQPNTGELFF. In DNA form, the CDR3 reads TGCGCCAGCAGCTGGGGACAGCCGAACACCGGGGAGCTGTTTTTT.

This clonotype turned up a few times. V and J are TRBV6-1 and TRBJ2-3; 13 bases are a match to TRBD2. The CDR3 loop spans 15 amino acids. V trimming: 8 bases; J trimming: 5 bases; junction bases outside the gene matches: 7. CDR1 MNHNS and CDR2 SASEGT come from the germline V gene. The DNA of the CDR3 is TGTGCCAGCCACGAACTAGCGGGGGGGCAAGATACGCAGTATTTT. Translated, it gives CASHELAGGQDTQYF.

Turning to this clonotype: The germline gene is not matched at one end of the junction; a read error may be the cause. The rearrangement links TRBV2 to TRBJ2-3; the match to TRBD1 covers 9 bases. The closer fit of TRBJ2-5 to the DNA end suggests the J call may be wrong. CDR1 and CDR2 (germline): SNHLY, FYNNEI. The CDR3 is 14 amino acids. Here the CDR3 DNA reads TGTGCCAGCAGTACAGACAGGGGGAGAGAGCCCCAGTACTTC. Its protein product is CASSTDRGREPQYF.

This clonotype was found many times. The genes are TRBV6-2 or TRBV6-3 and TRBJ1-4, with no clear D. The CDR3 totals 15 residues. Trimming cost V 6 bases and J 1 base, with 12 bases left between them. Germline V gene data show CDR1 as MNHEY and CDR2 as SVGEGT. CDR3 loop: CASRKNGRTNEKLFF. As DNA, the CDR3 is TGTGCCAGCAGGAAAAACGGGAGAACTAATGAAAAACTGTTTTTT.

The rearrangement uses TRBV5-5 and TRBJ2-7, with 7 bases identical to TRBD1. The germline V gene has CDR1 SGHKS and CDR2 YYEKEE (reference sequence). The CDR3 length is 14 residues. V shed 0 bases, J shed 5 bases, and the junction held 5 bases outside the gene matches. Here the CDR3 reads CASSLGQGVHEQYF. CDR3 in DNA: TGTGCCAGCAGCTTGGGGCAGGGGGTCCACGAGCAGTACTTC. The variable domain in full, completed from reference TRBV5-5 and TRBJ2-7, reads DAGVTQSPTHLIKTRGQQVTLRCSPISGHKSVSWYQQVLGQGPQFIFQYYEKEERGRGNFPDRFSARQFPNYSSELNVNALLLGDSALYLCASSLGQGVHEQYFGPGTRLTVT.

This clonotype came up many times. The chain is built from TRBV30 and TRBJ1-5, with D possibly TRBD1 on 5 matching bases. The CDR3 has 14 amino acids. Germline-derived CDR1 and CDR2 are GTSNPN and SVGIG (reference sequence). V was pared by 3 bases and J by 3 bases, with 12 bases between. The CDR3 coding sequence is TGTGCCTGGAGCTCAGGGTTTCCCAATCAGCCCCAGCATTTT. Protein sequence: CAWSSGFPNQPQHF.

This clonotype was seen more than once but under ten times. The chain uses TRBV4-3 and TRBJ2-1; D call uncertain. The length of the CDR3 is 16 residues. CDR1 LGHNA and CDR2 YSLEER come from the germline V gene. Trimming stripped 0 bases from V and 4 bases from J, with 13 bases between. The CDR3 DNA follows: TGCGCCAGCAGCCAAGACTTGTCCTTCACGTACAATGAGCAGTTCTTC. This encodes CASSQDLSFTYNEQFF.

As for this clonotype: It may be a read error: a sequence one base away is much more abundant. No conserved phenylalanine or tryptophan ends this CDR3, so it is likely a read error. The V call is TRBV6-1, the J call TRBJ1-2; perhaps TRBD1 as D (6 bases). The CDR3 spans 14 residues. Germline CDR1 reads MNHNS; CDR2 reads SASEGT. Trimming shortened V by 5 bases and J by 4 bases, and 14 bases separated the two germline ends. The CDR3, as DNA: TGTGCCAGCAGTATAATCCAGGGGTCCTATGGCTACACCTCC. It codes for CASSIIQGSYGYTS.

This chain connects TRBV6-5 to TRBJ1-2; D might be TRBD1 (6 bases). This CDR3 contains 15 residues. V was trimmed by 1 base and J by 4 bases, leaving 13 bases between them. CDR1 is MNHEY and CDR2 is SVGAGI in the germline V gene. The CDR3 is CASSYYGGPGYGYTF. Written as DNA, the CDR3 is TGTGCCAGCAGTTACTATGGGGGGCCGGGCTATGGCTACACCTTC.

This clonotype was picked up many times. In DNA, the CDR3 is TGTGCCTGGAGTATCGGGGTCCAGGGGGCTGGAAACACCATATATTTT. Its translation: CAWSIGVQGAGNTIYF. This chain joins TRBV30 and TRBJ1-3; 7 bases line up with TRBD1. Germline assignment: CDR1 GTSNPN and CDR2 SVGIG (reference sequence). The CDR3 contains 16 residues. V shed 2 bases and J 2 bases; nucleotides not matched to a gene: 9.

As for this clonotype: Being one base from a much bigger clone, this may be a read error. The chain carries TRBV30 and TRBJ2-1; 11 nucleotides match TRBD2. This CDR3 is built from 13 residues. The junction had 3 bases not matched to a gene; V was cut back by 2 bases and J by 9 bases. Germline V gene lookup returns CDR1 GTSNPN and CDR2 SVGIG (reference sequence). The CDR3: CAWSPSGGSEQFF. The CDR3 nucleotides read TGTGCCTGGAGTCCTAGCGGGGGGAGTGAGCAGTTCTTC. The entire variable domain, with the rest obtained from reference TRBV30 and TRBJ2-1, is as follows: SQTIHQWPATLVQPVGSPLSLECTVEGTSNPNLYWYRQAAGRGLQLLFYSVGIGQISSEVPQNLSASRPQDRQFILSSKKLLLSDSGFYLCAWSPSGGSEQFFGPGTRLTVL.

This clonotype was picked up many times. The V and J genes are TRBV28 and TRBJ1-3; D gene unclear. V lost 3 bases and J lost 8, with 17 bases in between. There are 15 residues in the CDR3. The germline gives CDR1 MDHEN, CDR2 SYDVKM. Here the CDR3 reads CASSFSGAVVDTIYF. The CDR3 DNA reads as TGTGCCAGCAGTTTCTCGGGCGCGGTCGTAGACACCATATATTTT.

The CDR3 bases are TGCAGTGCTAGGTACGGGGGGGACGAGCAGTACTTC. Its translation: CSARYGGDEQYF. The chain links TRBV20-1 to TRBJ2-7; 8 bases are shared with TRBD2. V lost 3 bases to trimming and J lost 5 bases; unmatched junction nucleotides: 3. The CDR3 is 12 amino acids. Germline CDR1 is DFQATT and CDR2 is SNEGSKA (reference sequence).

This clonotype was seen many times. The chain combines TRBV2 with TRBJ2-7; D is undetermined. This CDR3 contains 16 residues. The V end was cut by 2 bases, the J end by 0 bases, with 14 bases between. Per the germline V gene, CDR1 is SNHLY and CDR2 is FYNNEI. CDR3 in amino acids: CASSELGPRSSYEQYF. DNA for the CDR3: TGTGCCAGCAGTGAACTTGGACCCAGGAGCTCCTACGAGCAGTACTTC.

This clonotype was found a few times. The CDR3 reads CAWQGLAGAKTAGELFF. For the CDR3, the DNA is TGTGCCTGGCAGGGACTAGCGGGGGCCAAAACAGCCGGGGAGCTGTTTTTT. The chain is built from TRBV30 and TRBJ2-2; 14 bases line up with TRBD2. The junction had 11 bases not matched to a gene; V was cut back by 5 bases and J by 6 bases. CDR1 GTSNPN and CDR2 SVGIG come from the germline V gene (reference sequence). The CDR3 covers 17 residues.